This T cell receptor (beta chain) was sequenced for a study of Ad26.COV2.S vaccination and SARS-CoV-2 variants. Whole-study findings and limits: The analyses of TCR breadth and depth may have understated the size of total T cell responses. Reportedly, after vaccination the spike-specific CD8+ and CD4+ T cell responses displayed substantial breadth.

Germline CDR1 and CDR2: MNHEY and SVGEGT. This CDR3 is 16 amino acids long. V was trimmed by 5 bases and J by 2 bases, leaving 16 bases between them. With respect to this clone: Its target is unknown.

Assay used: immunoSEQ multiplex PCR; TCRdb lists only in-frame clones, some missing. The repertoire holds approximately 500,000 clones, with roughly 87% as singletons. Treatment defined: some 20 received Ad26.COV2.S at low or high dose, single or two shots; 5 received placebo; per-sample allocation not given. Collection of the samples took place on day 63 after the first injection of vaccine or placebo. The study used a vaccine consisting of an Ad26 vector that expressed Wuhan-strain SARS-CoV-2 spike. The clonotype originates from a person between 18 and 65 years old who received the Ad26.COV2.S COVID-19 vaccine or a placebo. V usage is TRBV6-2 or TRBV6-3 and J usage is TRBJ2-1, with D possibly matching TRBD2 (5 bases). The sequenced sample was peripheral blood, obtained in a trial of Ad26.COV2.S vaccine versus placebo. For the CDR3, the DNA is TGTGCCAGCAGTCACCGGACTGGCAGAACCTACAATGAGCAGTTCTTC. This encodes CASSHRTGRTYNEQFF.